This T cell receptor beta chain originates from a study of blood T cell repertoires in COVID-19. Study-wide context: Whether acute or convalescent, the COVID-19 samples came from the United States, Italy and Spain.

How the authors handled the data: The authors estimated nucleated cell counts from reference gene primer amplification. Sequencing used immunoSEQ multiplex PCR; TCRdb keeps in-frame clones, though not all of them. V and J calls and clone size are as listed in that table; D and trimming were resolved from the DNA. The repertoire holds almost 200,000 clones, about 76% seen once, with around 6% in the top ten. Germline lookup yields CDR1 SGHAT and CDR2 FQDESV (reference sequence). The length of the CDR3 is 13 residues. V lost 1 base and J 15 bases, leaving 16 bases between the germline ends. The TCR originated in a woman aged 40 to 50 with COVID-19, enrolled during active disease. J is TRBJ2-4 and V is TRBV11-1, with D maybe TRBD1 (5 bases). Material: peripheral blood. CDR3 nucleotides: TGTGCCAGCAGCTTAGTAAGGGCAGGGCTTTCGTACTTC. It translates to CASSLVRAGLSYF.